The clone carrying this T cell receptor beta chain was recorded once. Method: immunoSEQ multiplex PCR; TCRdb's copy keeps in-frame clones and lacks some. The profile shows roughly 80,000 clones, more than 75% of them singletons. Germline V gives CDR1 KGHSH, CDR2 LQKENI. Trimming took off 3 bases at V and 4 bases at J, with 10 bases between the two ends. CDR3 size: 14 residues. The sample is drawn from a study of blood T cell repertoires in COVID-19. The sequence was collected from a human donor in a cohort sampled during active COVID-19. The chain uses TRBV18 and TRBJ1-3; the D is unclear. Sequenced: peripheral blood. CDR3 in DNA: TGTGCCAGCTCACCTCCCGGGAGAGGAAACACCATATATTTT. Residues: CASSPPGRGNTIYF.